This T cell receptor beta chain emerged from a study of T cells in narcolepsy. Study overall: Enrolled donors included narcolepsy type 1 or type 2 patients and healthy controls.

Findings and limits, study-wide: Blood of same and different patients, but not healthy controls, reportedly held recurring autoreactive clonotypes.

The data were produced by immunoSEQ multiplex PCR, yet TCRdb's version contains in-frame clones alone and is incomplete. The repertoire holds about 27,000 clones, around 86% seen once, with around 1.1% in the top ten. V lost 0 bases and J lost 0, with 14 bases in between. Germline-derived CDR1 and CDR2 are SGHRS and YFSETQ. This CDR3 has 17 amino acids. Comment on this clone: The antigen remains unidentified.

Sequences were obtained from CD45RA- memory CD4+ T cells from PBMCs. This TCR came from a human donor with narcolepsy. This chain links TRBV5-1 with TRBJ2-3; D perhaps matches TRBD1 (6 bases). CDR3 in DNA: TGCGCCAGCAGCTTGGACCTGGACAGTTCTAGCACAGATACGCAGTATTTT. Translated: CASSLDLDSSSTDTQYF. The variable domain in full, with the rest retrieved from reference TRBV5-1 and TRBJ2-3, is KAGVTQTPRYLIKTRGQQVTLSCSPISGHRSVSWYQQTPGQGLQFLFEYFSETQRNKGNFPGRFSGRQFSNSRSEMNVSTLELGDSALYLCASSLDLDSSSTDTQYFGPGTRLTVL.